This passage covers 16 T cell receptor beta chains from one sample sequenced in a study of shared clonotypes between healthy human individuals. It was CD45RO-negative cells, positively selected for CCR7, that made up naive CD8 cells, with terminally differentiated effector memory CD45RA+ cells excluded. This table comes from immunoSEQ multiplex PCR, and its TCRdb copy is limited to in-frame clones, with some not included. The repertoire holds more than 550,000 clones, with roughly nine tenths as singletons. Sequencing was performed on naive CD8+ T cells sorted from blood. These receptors all stem from a man younger than 45 in good health.

The chain uses TRBV5-6 and TRBJ2-5; D might be TRBD1 (6 bases). Trimming stripped 3 bases from V and 7 bases from J, with 16 bases between. The germline V gene has CDR1 SGHDT and CDR2 YYEEEE. This CDR3 region has 14 residues. CDR3 nucleotide sequence: TGTGCCAGCAGCTCAGGGGAGACCTCGGGGACCCAGTACTTC. It is translated as CASSSGETSGTQYF.

This rearrangement joins TRBV6-5 to TRBJ2-7; 8 positions agree with TRBD1. The germline CDR1 and CDR2 sequences are MNHEY and SVGAGI. This CDR3 has 13 amino acids. V lost 4 bases and J lost 5; bases outside the gene matches: 4. The CDR3 sequence is CASSSLQGDEQYF. The CDR3 region has the DNA TGTGCCAGCAGTTCACTACAGGGGGACGAGCAGTACTTC.

This sequence joins TRBV6-1 and TRBJ2-7; 7 bases align to TRBD1. Germline assignment: CDR1 MNHNS and CDR2 SASEGT. This CDR3 has 13 amino acids. V was clipped by 6 bases and J by 2 bases; unmatched bases: 4. As DNA, the CDR3 is TGTGCCAGCAGGGTAGGACAGGCCTACGAGCAGTACTTC. Its translation: CASRVGQAYEQYF.

The chain employs TRBV6-1 and TRBJ2-5, with no clear D. V lost 9 bases to trimming and J lost 1 base, with 12 bases between them. This CDR3 has 13 residues. Germline lookup yields CDR1 MNHNS and CDR2 SASEGT. CDR3 protein: CASFHGTQETQYF. CDR3 sequence (DNA): TGTGCCAGTTTTCACGGAACCCAAGAGACCCAGTACTTC.

CDR3 DNA sequence: TGTGCCAGCAGCTTGTCTTACAGAGGCTACGAGCAGTACTTC. Amino acid sequence: CASSLSYRGYEQYF. V usage is TRBV5-4 and J usage is TRBJ2-7; D gene ambiguous. The CDR3 totals 14 residues. CDR1 and CDR2 (germline): SGHNT, YYREEE (reference sequence). V was shortened by 1 base and J by 3 bases, with 11 bases between the two germline ends.

The V and J genes are TRBV5-4 and TRBJ2-2, with 9 bases aligning to TRBD2. The CDR3 covers 15 residues. Looked up from germline, CDR1 is SGHNT and CDR2 is YYREEE (reference sequence). Unmatched junction bases numbered 0, after V lost 3 bases and J lost 0 bases. The CDR3 spells CASSSSGTNTGELFF. The CDR3 region has the DNA TGTGCCAGCAGCTCTAGCGGGACGAACACCGGGGAGCTGTTTTTT.

This sequence joins TRBV29-1 and TRBJ2-3, with 8 bases aligning to TRBD2. Germline V gene lookup returns CDR1 SQVTM and CDR2 ANQGSEA. This CDR3 spans 16 amino acids. J gave up 3 bases and V 7 bases, and 15 bases lay outside the gene matches. The CDR3 spells CSAGGLQGLRTDTQYF. CDR3 DNA sequence: TGCAGCGCGGGGGGGTTACAGGGTCTTCGGACAGATACGCAGTATTTT.

This chain uses TRBV4-1 with TRBJ2-2, with a possible D match to TRBD2 (6 bases). This CDR3 contains 16 residues. CDR1 is MGHRA and CDR2 is YSYEKL in the germline V gene. V lost 0 bases, J lost 0 bases, and 8 bases lay in between. DNA of the CDR3: TGCGCCAGCAGCCAAGATGGAGGGGCGAACACCGGGGAGCTGTTTTTT. This codes for CASSQDGGANTGELFF.

The V gene is TRBV27, the J gene TRBJ1-2; TRBD1 might be the D (6 bases). Trimming stripped 4 bases from V and 4 bases from J, with 10 bases between. The CDR3 consists of 13 residues. Germline V gene lookup returns CDR1 MNHEY and CDR2 SMNVEV (reference sequence). The CDR3 DNA is TGTGCCAGCAGTTCCGGGACATTCTATGGCTACACCTTC. Translating gives CASSSGTFYGYTF.

The J gene is TRBJ2-2, the V gene TRBV7-3, with 7 nucleotides matching TRBD1. Unmatched junction bases numbered 10, after V lost 0 bases and J lost 6 bases. Germline CDR1 and CDR2: SGHTA and FQGTGA. The CDR3 loop spans 17 amino acids. The chain's CDR3 is CASSLTGGGLAAGELFF. The CDR3 DNA sequence: TGTGCCAGCAGCTTAACAGGGGGCGGGCTTGCGGCCGGGGAGCTGTTTTTT.

The chain links TRBV7-8 to TRBJ2-7; TRBD1 matches at 9 bases. The junction had 11 bases not matched to a gene; V was cut back by 5 bases and J by 6 bases. Germline V gene data show CDR1 as SGHVS and CDR2 as FQNEAQ. The CDR3 has 15 residues. CDR3 bases: TGTGCCAGCAGCAAGGCCGGGACAGGGACCTCCGAGCAGTACTTC. It is translated as CASSKAGTGTSEQYF.

The chain has TRBV9 and TRBJ2-2; D possibly corresponds to TRBD1 (5 bases). This CDR3 has 17 residues. Trimming left V 3 bases short and J 5 bases short, with 20 bases between. Germline loops: CDR1 SGDLS, CDR2 YYNGEE. The CDR3 coding sequence is TGTGCCAGCAGCGCCGCGAAGGGGAAGGAACTAACCGGGGAGCTGTTTTTT. Translation: CASSAAKGKELTGELFF.

The rearrangement joins TRBV6-1 to TRBJ1-2; a possible D gene is TRBD1 (5 bases). Trimming pared 2 bases from V and 0 bases from J, leaving 19 bases between. Germline V gene sequence: CDR1 MNHNS, CDR2 SASEGT. CDR3 length: 18 amino acids. The CDR3 here is CASSERGRPWTANYGYTF. The CDR3 coding sequence is TGTGCCAGCAGTGAACGGGGGAGGCCTTGGACGGCTAACTATGGCTACACCTTC.

A word on this clone: The sample holds other DNA sequences that translate to the same CDR3. The chain combines TRBV27 with TRBJ2-1; possible D gene TRBD1, 5 bases. Trimming pared 6 bases from V and 6 bases from J, leaving 12 bases between. The CDR3 is made up of 13 amino acids. CDR1 is MNHEY and CDR2 is SMNVEV in the germline V gene (reference sequence). The DNA of the CDR3 is TGTGCCAGCAGCCCAGGGCCCCTCAATGAGCAGTTCTTC. It yields the protein CASSPGPLNEQFF.

This chain uses TRBV19 with TRBJ2-3, with TRBD2 matching over 8 bases. Germline V gene lookup returns CDR1 LNHDA and CDR2 SQIVND (reference sequence). J gave up 3 bases and V 1 base, and 6 bases lay outside the gene matches. The CDR3 runs to 16 residues. The CDR3 spells CASSIGATSDTDTQYF. Written as DNA, the CDR3 is TGTGCCAGTAGTATAGGAGCGACTAGCGATACAGATACGCAGTATTTT.

The gene calls are TRBV6-1 and TRBJ2-1; 11 bases are a match to TRBD2. Germline values: CDR1 MNHNS, CDR2 SASEGT. Germline trimming cut 3 bases from V and 12 bases from J; bases unmatched to any gene: 16. The CDR3 length is 17 residues. The CDR3: CASSDGPLAGELRAQFF. The DNA of the CDR3 is TGTGCCAGCAGTGACGGTCCACTAGCGGGAGAATTGAGAGCGCAGTTCTTC.